The 15 T cell receptor beta chains below were found in one sample sequenced in a study of blood T cells in healthy people across ages. Combining a sample-barcoded 5' primer with a J-beta primer mix, a second PCR ran for about 6 to 12 cycles. TCRdb re-derived calls from the 5' RACE reads in MiXCR, one entry per CDR3 protein. The table lists 850,000 or so distinct CDR3 sequences, under 35% of them singletons. Sequencing was performed on blood. The source is a woman over 75 in good health.

This clonotype was detected ten times or more. The chain joins TRBV27 to TRBJ2-1, with D maybe TRBD2 (5 bases). The CDR3 runs to 13 residues. V was trimmed by 8 bases and J by 9 bases, leaving 17 bases between them. Germline CDR1 is MNHEY and CDR2 is SMNVEV (reference sequence). The CDR3 spells CASQKVGVGEQFF. The CDR3 nucleotides are TGTGCCAGCCAAAAGGTGGGAGTGGGTGAGCAGTTCTTC.

The genes are TRBV6-5 and TRBJ2-5, with D tentatively TRBD1 (5 bases). V was clipped by 5 bases and J by 11 bases, with 21 bases between them. This CDR3 region has 14 residues. Germline assignment: CDR1 MNHEY and CDR2 SVGAGI. This chain's CDR3 is CASSTRGRASKQYF. The CDR3 DNA is TGTGCCAGCAGTACCCGAGGCAGGGCATCCAAGCAGTACTTC.

Worth noting for this clonotype: A read error may produce the germline difference seen at one junction end. The rearrangement links TRBV20-1 to TRBJ2-1; the D gene is possibly TRBD1 (5 bases). The V gene's germline CDR1 is DFQATT and CDR2 SNEGSKA (reference sequence). This CDR3 comprises 14 residues. The CDR3 region is CSARQSGSYDEQFF. CDR3 nucleotide sequence: TGCAGTGCCCGACAGTCTGGCTCCTACGATGAGCAGTTCTTC.

This clonotype was observed at least ten times. V usage is TRBV7-2 and J usage is TRBJ2-3, with 7 positions matching TRBD2. The length of the CDR3 is 19 residues. The junction had 18 bases not matched to a gene; V was cut back by 4 bases and J by 2 bases. Germline CDR1 reads SGHTA; CDR2 reads FQGNSA. The DNA for the CDR3 is TGTGCCAGCAGCTCCTCTCATTTCCCCCTAGCGGAACCCACAGATACGCAGTATTTT. Its protein product is CASSSSHFPLAEPTDTQYF.

In its sample, this clonotype was seen many times. The J gene is TRBJ2-3, the V gene TRBV11-2; D uncertain. The germline CDR1 and CDR2 sequences are SGHAT and FQNNGV. This CDR3 spans 13 amino acids. Trimming left V 6 bases short and J 0 bases short, with 7 bases between. As DNA, the CDR3 is TGTGCCAGCAGGCAGACTAGCACAGATACGCAGTATTTT. Protein product: CASRQTSTDTQYF.

On this clonotype itself: A much larger clone lies a single base off, so this may be a read error. The chain couples TRBV11-2 to TRBJ2-7; the D gene is possibly TRBD2 (5 bases). Per the germline V gene, CDR1 is SGHAT and CDR2 is FQNNGV. This CDR3 has 13 amino acids. V was clipped by 8 bases and J by 5 bases, with 16 bases between them. The CDR3 here is CASGSTRGHEQYF. As DNA, the CDR3 is TGTGCCAGCGGCTCCACTAGAGGCCACGAGCAGTACTTC. Filled out from reference TRBV11-2 and TRBJ2-7, the complete variable domain reads EAGVAQSPRYKIIEKRQSVAFWCNPISGHATLYWYQQILGQGPKLLIQFQNNGVVDDSQLPKDRFSAERLKGVDSTLKIQPAKLEDSAVYLCASGSTRGHEQYFGPGTRLTVT.

In the case of this clonotype: One base away lies a much larger clone, so this may be a sequencing read error. This chain joins TRBV9 and TRBJ2-5, with TRBD1 matching over 7 bases. The CDR3 runs 14 residues. Germline-derived CDR1 and CDR2 are SGDLS and YYNGEE. The V gene end was trimmed by 4 bases and the J gene end by 9 bases; junction bases not matched to a gene: 12. CDR3 sequence reads: CASSPTPTGRAQYF. The CDR3 coding sequence is TGTGCCAGCAGCCCGACACCGACAGGGCGGGCCCAGTACTTC. Complete variable domain (other parts from reference TRBV9 and TRBJ2-5): DSGVTQTPKHLITATGQRVTLRCSPRSGDLSVYWYQQSLDQGLQFLIQYYNGEERAKGNILERFSAQQFPDLHSELNLSSLELGDSALYFCASSPTPTGRAQYFGPGTRLLVL.

Many counts were recorded for this clonotype. The genes are TRBV19 and TRBJ2-7, with 9 nucleotides matching TRBD1. CDR3 size: 15 residues. Trimming at V came to 5 bases and at J to 5 bases, leaving 10 bases not matched to a gene. In germline, CDR1 is LNHDA, CDR2 SQIVND (reference sequence). CDR3: CASSPQRDRDHEQYF. In nucleotides, the CDR3 is TGTGCCAGTAGTCCGCAAAGGGACAGGGACCACGAGCAGTACTTC.

This clonotype was recorded only once. V and J are TRBV7-2 and TRBJ2-1; 11 bases align to TRBD2. V dropped 0 bases and J dropped 6; count of bases not matched to a gene: 4. This CDR3 has 16 amino acids. Germline V gene data show CDR1 as SGHTA and CDR2 as FQGNSA. The chain's CDR3 is CASSLAGTSGGNEQFF. For the CDR3, the DNA is TGTGCCAGCAGCTTAGCAGGGACTAGCGGTGGCAATGAGCAGTTCTTC.

The rearrangement joins TRBV10-3 to TRBJ1-4; no clear D. The germline CDR1 and CDR2 sequences are ENHRY and SYGVKD. The ends were cut back, 2 bases at V and 8 bases at J, with 12 bases in the middle. The CDR3 has 14 amino acids. The CDR3 here is CAISEEEGFEKLFF. CDR3 nucleotide sequence: TGTGCCATCAGTGAGGAAGAAGGGTTCGAAAAACTGTTTTTT.

This chain joins TRBV20-1 and TRBJ2-7; TRBD2 matches at 10 bases. Unmatched junction bases numbered 7, after V lost 1 base and J lost 4 bases. The CDR3 has 15 residues. Germline loops: CDR1 DFQATT, CDR2 SNEGSKA (reference sequence). CDR3 nucleotide sequence: TGCAGTGCTAGAGTACTAGCGGGAATGAAATACGAGCAGTACTTC. As protein: CSARVLAGMKYEQYF.

This clonotype was counted a few times. This chain links TRBV20-1 with TRBJ1-5; D possibly corresponds to TRBD1 (5 bases). The germline V gene has CDR1 DFQATT and CDR2 SNEGSKA (reference sequence). The length of the CDR3 is 15 residues. Trimming took 5 bases from V and 4 from J, leaving 18 bases between them. The CDR3 DNA reads as TGCAGTGCTTCCAGAGCCGGGACCGAGAATCAGCCCCAGCATTTT. Protein product: CSASRAGTENQPQHF.

The rearrangement joins TRBV28 to TRBJ2-7, with D tentatively TRBD1 or TRBD2 (5 bases each). Germline loops: CDR1 MDHEN, CDR2 SYDVKM. The CDR3 is 14 residues long. V lost 3 bases to trimming and J lost 6 bases, with 15 bases between them. For the CDR3, the DNA is TGTGCCAGCAGTTTGGGGACGGTTCTGCGCGAGCAGTACTTC. Amino acids: CASSLGTVLREQYF.

There are a few counts of this clonotype. V and J are TRBV19 and TRBJ2-4, with TRBD1 as a possible D gene (5 bases). Germline loops: CDR1 LNHDA, CDR2 SQIVND (reference sequence). Trimming cost V 6 bases and J 2 bases, with 14 bases left between them. CDR3 length: 15 residues. The CDR3 loop is CASRPQGASKNIQYF. In DNA, the CDR3 is TGTGCCAGTAGGCCGCAGGGTGCATCCAAAAACATTCAGTACTTC. Drawing the rest from reference TRBV19 and TRBJ2-4, the complete variable domain is DGGITQSPKYLFRKEGQNVTLSCEQNLNHDAMYWYRQDPGQGLRLIYYSQIVNDFQKGDIAEGYSVSREKKESFPLTVTSAQKNPTAFYLCASRPQGASKNIQYFGAGTRLSVL.

This clonotype was seen only a few times. The rearrangement joins TRBV10-3 to TRBJ1-4, with D perhaps matching TRBD1 (6 bases). Germline CDR1 ENHRY, CDR2 SYGVKD. V gave up 0 bases and J gave up 6 bases, with 11 bases separating them. This CDR3 comprises 15 residues. The CDR3 region has the DNA TGTGCCATCAGTGAGTCGCTGGGACAAGATGAAAAACTGTTTTTT. This codes for CAISESLGQDEKLFF.